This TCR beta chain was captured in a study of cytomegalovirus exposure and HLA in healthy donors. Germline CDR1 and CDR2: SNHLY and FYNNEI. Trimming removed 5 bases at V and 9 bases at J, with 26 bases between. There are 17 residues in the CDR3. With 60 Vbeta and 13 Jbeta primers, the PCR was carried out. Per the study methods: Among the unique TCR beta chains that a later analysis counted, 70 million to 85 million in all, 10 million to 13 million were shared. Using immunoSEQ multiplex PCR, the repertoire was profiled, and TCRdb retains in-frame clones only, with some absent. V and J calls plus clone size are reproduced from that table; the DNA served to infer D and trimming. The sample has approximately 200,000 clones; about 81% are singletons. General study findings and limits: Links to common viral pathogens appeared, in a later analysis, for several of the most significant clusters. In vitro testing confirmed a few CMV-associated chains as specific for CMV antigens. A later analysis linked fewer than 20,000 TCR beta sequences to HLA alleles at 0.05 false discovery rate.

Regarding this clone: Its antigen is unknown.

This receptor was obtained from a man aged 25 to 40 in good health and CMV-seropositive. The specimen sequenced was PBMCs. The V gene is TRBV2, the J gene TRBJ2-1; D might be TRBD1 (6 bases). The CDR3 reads CASSYLLPAGQGTEQFF. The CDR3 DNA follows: TGTGCCAGCAGTTACTTATTACCCGCCGGGCAGGGGACTGAGCAGTTCTTC.